One and the same sample provided the 7 T cell receptor beta chains below, sequenced in a study of identical twins. A single record per CDR3 protein comes from TCRdb applying MiXCR to the 5' RACE reads. The table has about 160,000 distinct CDR3 sequences, roughly 3.3% seen once. Sequencing used memory T cells sorted from blood. The source is a young man in good health.

This clonotype was observed at least ten times. The chain combines TRBV7-2 with TRBJ2-1; D uncertain. The V gene lost 1 base and the J gene lost 12 bases, with 13 bases spanning the gap. The CDR3 covers 13 residues. The germline V gene encodes CDR1 SGHTA and CDR2 FQGNSA. CDR3 loop: CASSLDLTVRQFF. The CDR3 DNA follows: TGTGCCAGCAGCTTAGATTTGACCGTCCGGCAGTTCTTC.

This clonotype was seen at least ten times. V gene TRBV7-9 combines with J gene TRBJ1-5; 7 positions match TRBD1. The V and J ends lost 3 bases and 7 bases, in that order; junction bases with no gene match: 15. The CDR3 length is 17 residues. The germline gives CDR1 SEHNR, CDR2 FQNEAQ (reference sequence). CDR3: CASSLGRAGGYRQPQHF. The CDR3 region has the DNA TGTGCCAGCAGCTTGGGGAGAGCAGGGGGGTACCGGCAGCCCCAGCATTTT.

This clonotype was counted ten times or more. The chain carries TRBV10-3 and TRBJ2-7, with D possibly being TRBD2 (5 bases). V shed 6 bases and J shed 6 bases, with 15 bases lying between them. Germline V gene data show CDR1 as ENHRY and CDR2 as SYGVKD. There are 13 residues in the CDR3. The CDR3 region is CAISKAGGREQYV. CDR3 sequence (DNA): TGTGCCATCAGCAAGGCAGGAGGTCGCGAGCAGTACGTC.

Ten or more counts support this clonotype. The chain uses TRBV5-4 and TRBJ2-6; TRBD1 agrees at 8 bases. Germline CDR1 reads SGHNT; CDR2 reads YYREEE (reference sequence). The CDR3 contains 16 residues. V lost 5 bases, J lost 3 bases, and 7 bases stayed unmatched. In nucleotides, the CDR3 is TGTGCCAGCAGGGAGGACAGGGTTAATGGGGCCAACGTCCTGACTTTC. Translation: CASREDRVNGANVLTF.

This clonotype was found many times. This chain joins TRBV7-3 and TRBJ2-3, with TRBD2 matching over 16 bases. The V segment lost 1 base and the J segment 6 bases; nucleotides outside the gene matches: 16. CDR1 and CDR2 (germline): SGHTA, FQGTGA. The CDR3 runs 21 residues. This CDR3 reads CASSLSPLPGTSGRAGDTQYF. CDR3 DNA: TGTGCCAGCAGCTTAAGCCCTCTTCCCGGGACTAGCGGGAGGGCCGGTGATACGCAGTATTTT.

This clonotype has more than one count but fewer than ten. The rearrangement links TRBV20-1 to TRBJ2-4; D remains ambiguous. V dropped 8 bases and J dropped 8 bases, with 16 bases sitting between them. CDR3 length: 12 amino acids. The germline V gene has CDR1 DFQATT and CDR2 SNEGSKA (reference sequence). CDR3 protein: CSLSPGTDIQYF. The DNA for the CDR3 is TGCAGTCTCAGCCCAGGAACGGACATTCAGTACTTC.

This clonotype was counted many times. V usage is TRBV6-5 and J usage is TRBJ2-3, with D tentatively TRBD2 (5 bases). V gave up 2 bases and J gave up 2 bases, with 11 bases separating them. In germline, CDR1 is MNHEY, CDR2 SVGAGI. CDR3 length: 15 residues. The CDR3 DNA reads TGTGCCAGCAGTTACCACGAGGGCCCCACAGATACGCAGTATTTT. Translated, it gives CASSYHEGPTDTQYF.